Given below is one T cell receptor beta chain in context. cDNA came from around 0.54 to 1 ug RNA primed by random hexamers. TCRdb re-called the immunoSEQ multiplex PCR reads through MiXCR, storing one row per CDR3 protein. The data hold about 190,000 distinct CDR3 sequences, with under 95% observed a single time. This entry is derived from a study of CD8 T cells in Susac syndrome. Trimming took 1 base from V and 9 from J; bases not matched to a gene: 6. This CDR3 is built from 14 residues. CDR1 SGHTA and CDR2 FQGTGA come from the germline V gene. The chain has TRBV7-3 and TRBJ1-1, with 9 bases that match TRBD1. The clonotype originates from a human donor in good health. The source material was CD4+ T cells from PBMCs. The CDR3 loop reads CASSLMGGQGKAFF. In DNA form, the CDR3 reads TGTGCCAGCAGCTTAATGGGGGGACAGGGTAAAGCTTTCTTT.